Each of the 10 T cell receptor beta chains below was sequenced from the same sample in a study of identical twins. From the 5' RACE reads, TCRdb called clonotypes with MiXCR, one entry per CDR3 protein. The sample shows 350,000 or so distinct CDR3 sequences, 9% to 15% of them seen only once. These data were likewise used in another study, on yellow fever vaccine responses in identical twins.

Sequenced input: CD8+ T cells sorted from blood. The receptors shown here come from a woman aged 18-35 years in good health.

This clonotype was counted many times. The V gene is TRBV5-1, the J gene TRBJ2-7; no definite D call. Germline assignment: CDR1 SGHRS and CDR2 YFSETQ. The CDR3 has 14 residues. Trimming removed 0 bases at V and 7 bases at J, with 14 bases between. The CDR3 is CASSLEVYPHEQYF. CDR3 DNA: TGCGCCAGCAGCTTGGAGGTCTACCCTCATGAGCAGTACTTC.

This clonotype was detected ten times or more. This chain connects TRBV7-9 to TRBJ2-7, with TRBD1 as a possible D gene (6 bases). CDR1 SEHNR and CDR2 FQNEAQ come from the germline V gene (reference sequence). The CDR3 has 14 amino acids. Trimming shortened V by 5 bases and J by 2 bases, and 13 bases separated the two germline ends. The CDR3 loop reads CASSPPGHPYEQYF. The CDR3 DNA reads TGTGCCAGCAGCCCACCGGGACACCCCTACGAGCAGTACTTC.

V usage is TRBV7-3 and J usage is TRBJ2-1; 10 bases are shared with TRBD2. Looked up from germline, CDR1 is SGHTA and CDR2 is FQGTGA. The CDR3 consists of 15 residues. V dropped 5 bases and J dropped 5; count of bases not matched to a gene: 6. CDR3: CASSPSTSGNNEQFF. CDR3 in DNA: TGTGCCAGCAGCCCGAGTACTAGCGGGAACAATGAGCAGTTCTTC.

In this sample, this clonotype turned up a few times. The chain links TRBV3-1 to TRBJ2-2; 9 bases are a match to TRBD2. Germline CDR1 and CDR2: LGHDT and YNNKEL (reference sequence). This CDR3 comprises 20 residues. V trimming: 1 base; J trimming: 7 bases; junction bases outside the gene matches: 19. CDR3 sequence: CASSQVPPGLASSGGGELFF. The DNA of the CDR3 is TGTGCCAGCAGCCAAGTTCCCCCGGGACTAGCATCCTCGGGGGGCGGGGAGCTGTTTTTT.

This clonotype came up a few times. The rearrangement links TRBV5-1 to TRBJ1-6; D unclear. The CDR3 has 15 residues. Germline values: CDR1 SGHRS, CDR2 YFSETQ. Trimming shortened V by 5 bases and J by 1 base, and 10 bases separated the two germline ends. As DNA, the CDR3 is TGCGCCAGCAGTCCAGGCGAATCCTATAATTCACCCCTCCACTTT. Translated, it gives CASSPGESYNSPLHF. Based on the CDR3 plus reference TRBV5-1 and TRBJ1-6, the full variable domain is KAGVTQTPRYLIKTRGQQVTLSCSPISGHRSVSWYQQTPGQGLQFLFEYFSETQRNKGNFPGRFSGRQFSNSRSEMNVSTLELGDSALYLCASSPGESYNSPLHFGNGTRLTVT.

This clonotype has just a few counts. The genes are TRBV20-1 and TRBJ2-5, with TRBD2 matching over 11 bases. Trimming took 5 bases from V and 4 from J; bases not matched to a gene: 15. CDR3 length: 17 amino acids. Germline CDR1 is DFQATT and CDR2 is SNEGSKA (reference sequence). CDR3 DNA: TGCAGTGCTGGGGGGGGGCTAGCGGGAGGCCCCCCAGAGACCCAGTACTTC. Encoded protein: CSAGGGLAGGPPETQYF.

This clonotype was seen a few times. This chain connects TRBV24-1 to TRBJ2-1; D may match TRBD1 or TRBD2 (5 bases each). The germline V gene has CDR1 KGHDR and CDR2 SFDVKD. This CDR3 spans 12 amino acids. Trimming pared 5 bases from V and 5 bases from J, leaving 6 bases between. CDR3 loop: CATSAGHNEQFF. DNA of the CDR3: TGTGCCACCAGTGCGGGACACAATGAGCAGTTCTTC.

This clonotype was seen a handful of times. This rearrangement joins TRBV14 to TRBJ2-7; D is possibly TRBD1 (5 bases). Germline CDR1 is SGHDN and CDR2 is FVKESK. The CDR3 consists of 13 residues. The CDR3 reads CASTQGADPPTNV. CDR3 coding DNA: TGTGCCAGCACCCAAGGGGCTGACCCCCCCACGAACGTC.

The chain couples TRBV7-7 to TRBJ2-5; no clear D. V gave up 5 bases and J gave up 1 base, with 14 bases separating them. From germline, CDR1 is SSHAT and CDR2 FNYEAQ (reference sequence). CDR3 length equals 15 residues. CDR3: CASSPGPDLQETQYF. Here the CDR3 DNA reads TGTGCCAGCAGCCCCGGCCCCGACCTCCAAGAGACCCAGTACTTC.

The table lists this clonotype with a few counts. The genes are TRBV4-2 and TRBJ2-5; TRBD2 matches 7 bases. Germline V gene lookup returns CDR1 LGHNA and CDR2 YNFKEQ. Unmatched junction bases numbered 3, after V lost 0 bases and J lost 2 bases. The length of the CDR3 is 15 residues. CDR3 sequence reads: CASSQDLGGQETQYF. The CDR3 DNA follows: TGTGCCAGCAGCCAAGATTTGGGGGGGCAAGAGACCCAGTACTTC.